This TCR beta chain is from a study of blood T cell repertoires in COVID-19. This clone was observed many times. The CDR3 covers 14 residues. Germline CDR1 is SNHLY and CDR2 is FYNNEI. Trimming took 6 bases from V and 2 from J; bases not matched to a gene: 3. Per the original data handling: Amplification with reference gene primers provided the estimates of nucleated cell counts. Libraries were prepared by immunoSEQ multiplex PCR; TCRdb keeps only in-frame clonotypes and omits some of them. The DNA was the basis for D and trimming; V, J and clone size are from that table. The table shows around 400,000 clones, with 91% occurring only once.

The receptor was derived from a woman aged 35 to 49 who had been exposed to COVID-19. The sample was PBMCs or T cells enriched from blood (not recorded which). The rearrangement links TRBV2 to TRBJ1-2; 10 bases agree with TRBD1. CDR3 in DNA: TGTGCCAGCAGAGGACAGGGGGGCAACTATGGCTACACCTTC. Translated: CASRGQGGNYGYTF. Together with reference TRBV2 and TRBJ1-2, the CDR3 gives the full variable domain: EPEVTQTPSHQVTQMGQEVILRCVPISNHLYFYWYRQILGQKVEFLVSFYNNEISEKSEIFDDQFSVERPDGSNFTLKIRSTKLEDSAMYFCASRGQGGNYGYTFGSGTRLTVV.